A selection of T cell receptor beta chains follows, all from one sample in a study of shared T cell receptors in the human thymus. Generated by immunoSEQ multiplex PCR, the TCRdb table keeps only in-frame clones and is missing some. The sample contains about 660,000 clones, more than 75% of which appear only once. The sample was also linked to a second study, of human thymus T cells.

Sample: thymocytes. These receptors were collected from a boy under three years old with a congenital heart defect. CDR3s include the opening cysteine and the closing phenylalanine or tryptophan. The D gene is left open where the match is weak. Rows give clone size only sometimes, using once, few, many, or a class for an expanded clone.

TRBJ2-7	-	-	TRBV7-6	CASSLGDGQQNYEQYF	TGTGCCAGCAGCTTAGGAGATGGACAGCAAAATTACGAGCAGTACTTC
TRBJ1-2	-	-	TRBV9	CASSPFQDRPLNYGYTF	TGTGCCAGCAGCCCCTTTCAAGACAGGCCCCTTAACTATGGCTACACCTTC
TRBJ1-2	-	-	TRBV19	CASRVGLGYGYTF	TGTGCCAGTAGGGTGGGGCTCGGCTATGGCTACACCTTC
TRBJ2-1	-	-	TRBV6-5	CASIGLYNEQFF	TGTGCCAGCATTGGGCTTTACAATGAGCAGTTCTTC
TRBJ2-7	TRBD2	-	TRBV9	CASSVGSGRYYEQYF	TGTGCCAGCAGCGTAGGTAGCGGGAGGTACTACGAGCAGTACTTC
TRBJ2-5	TRBD1	-	TRBV11-2	CASSVVCGTGLRKTQYF	TGTGCCAGCAGCGTGGTCTGTGGGACAGGGCTAAGGAAGACCCAGTACTTC
TRBJ2-7	TRBD1	-	TRBV11-2	CASSFTFCGTGSYEQYF	TGTGCCAGCAGCTTTACCTTCTGCGGGACAGGGTCCTACGAGCAGTACTTC
TRBJ2-2	-	-	TRBV4-1	CASSQDGLPDTGELFF	TGCGCCAGCAGCCAAGATGGGCTACCTGACACCGGGGAGCTGTTTTTT
TRBJ2-1	-	-	TRBV19	CASSTPSPENYNEQFF	TGTGCCAGTAGTACCCCCTCCCCGGAGAACTACAATGAGCAGTTCTTC
TRBJ2-2	-	-	TRBV4-3	CASSQTGGAQSNTGELFF	TGCGCCAGCAGCCAAACTGGGGGGGCACAATCGAACACCGGGGAGCTGTTTTTT
TRBJ2-7	-	-	TRBV7-3	CASSLKEGSDYEQYF	TGTGCCAGCAGCTTAAAGGAGGGATCGGACTACGAGCAGTACTTC
TRBJ2-7	TRBD2	once	TRBV9	CASSVGLAGDYEQYF	TGTGCCAGCAGCGTAGGACTAGCGGGGGACTACGAGCAGTACTTC
TRBJ2-7	TRBD1	few	TRBV10-2	CASSDPGTGDEQYF	TGCGCCAGCAGTGACCCCGGGACAGGGGACGAGCAGTACTTC
TRBJ1-2	-	-	TRBV25-1	CASSDLRGGEAGYTF	TGTGCCAGCAGTGATCTTCGGGGGGGAGAGGCTGGCTACACCTTC
TRBJ1-2	TRBD1	-	TRBV4-3	CASSQDIDRGRTNYGYTF	TGCGCCAGCAGCCAAGATATTGACAGGGGGAGGACTAACTATGGCTACACCTTC
TRBJ2-7	-	-	TRBV19	CASSDIYEQYF	TGTGCCAGTAGTGACATCTACGAGCAGTACTTC
TRBJ1-5	TRBD1	-	TRBV7-2	CASSLGRDRGHSQPQHF	TGTGCCAGCAGCTTAGGGAGGGACAGGGGGCATAGTCAGCCCCAGCATTTT
TRBJ2-1	TRBD2	-	TRBV5-1	CASSLYTSGGFYNEQFF	TGCGCCAGCAGCTTATATACTAGCGGGGGTTTTTACAATGAGCAGTTCTTC
TRBJ1-2	-	-	TRBV13	CASSRPGGEVDYGYTF	TGTGCCAGCAGCCGCCCGGGGGGGGAGGTCGACTATGGCTACACCTTC
TRBJ1-5	TRBD1	-	TRBV9	CASSDLSGQGALGNQPQHF	TGTGCCAGCAGCGACCTCTCGGGACAGGGGGCCCTTGGCAATCAGCCCCAGCATTTT
TRBJ2-4	TRBD2	-	TRBV29-1	CSVVPSGGAKWGIQYF	TGCAGCGTTGTTCCTAGCGGGGGGGCCAAATGGGGCATTCAGTACTTC
TRBJ2-3	-	-	TRBV28	CASSLPPWRISTDTQYF	TGTGCCAGCAGTTTGCCCCCCTGGAGGATTAGCACAGATACGCAGTATTTT
TRBJ2-7	-	-	TRBV9	CASSAGREQYF	TGTGCCAGCAGCGCCGGGAGAGAGCAGTACTTC
TRBJ1-4	TRBD1	-	TRBV5-8	CASSLNRGEKLFF	TGTGCCAGCAGCCTCAACAGGGGGGAAAAACTGTTTTTT
TRBJ2-2	TRBD1	-	TRBV7-9	CASSLVGQKTGELFF	TGTGCCAGCAGCTTAGTGGGACAGAAGACCGGGGAGCTGTTTTTT
TRBJ1-2	-	-	TRBV7-9	CASSLAYDGGDGYTF	TGTGCCAGCAGCTTAGCCTACGATGGGGGCGATGGCTACACCTTC
TRBJ2-2	-	-	TRBV4-3	CASSQDRRRADQDRRSGELFF	TGCGCCAGCAGCCAAGATCGCCGTCGGGCAGACCAGGATCGGAGGTCCGGGGAGCTGTTTTTT
TRBJ1-2	TRBD1	-	TRBV30	CAWSVQGASGYTF	TGTGCCTGGAGTGTACAGGGGGCGAGTGGCTACACCTTC
TRBJ1-5	TRBD1	-	TRBV7-7	CASSLARGQGGNQPQHF	TGTGCTAGCAGCTTAGCGAGGGGACAGGGAGGCAATCAGCCCCAGCATTTT
TRBJ2-1	TRBD2	-	TRBV30	CAWSILAGASYNEQFF	TGTGCCTGGAGTATCCTAGCGGGAGCCTCCTACAATGAGCAGTTCTTC
TRBJ1-1	-	-	TRBV6-5	CASFRFSDTEAFF	TGTGCCAGCTTCCGTTTCAGCGACACTGAAGCTTTCTTT
TRBJ2-2	TRBD2	few	TRBV6-5	CASSSTSGANTGELFF	TGTGCCAGCAGTTCCACTAGCGGGGCGAACACCGGGGAGCTGTTTTTT
TRBJ1-2	-	-	TRBV18	CASSPGQTDYGYTF	TGTGCCAGCTCACCTGGACAGACCGACTATGGCTACACCTTC
TRBJ2-1	-	-	TRBV6-5	CASSYHPWTDYNEQFF	TGTGCCAGCAGCTACCACCCATGGACAGATTACAATGAGCAGTTCTTC
TRBJ2-1	TRBD2	-	TRBV19	CASSTSLAAGDNEQFF	TGTGCCAGTAGTACCAGTCTTGCAGCGGGGGACAATGAGCAGTTCTTC
TRBJ2-1	TRBD2	-	TRBV2	CASRGTSGGRQFF	TGTGCCAGCAGAGGGACTAGCGGGGGAAGGCAGTTCTTC
TRBJ2-3	-	-	TRBV5-8	CASTSSHDTQYF	TGTGCCAGCACATCTAGCCACGATACGCAGTATTTT
TRBJ2-2	-	-	TRBV4-3	CASSGQSGSRGKETGELFF	TGCGCCAGCAGCGGACAAAGTGGGTCGCGCGGGAAGGAAACCGGGGAGCTGTTTTTT
TRBJ1-4	-	-	TRBV27	CASSLNRDEKLFF	TGTGCCAGCAGTTTAAACAGGGATGAAAAACTGTTTTTT
TRBJ2-1	-	-	TRBV5-8	CASSLGTSYNEQFF	TGTGCCAGCAGCCTGGGGACATCCTACAATGAGCAGTTCTTC
TRBJ2-2	-	-	TRBV7-9	CASSSQGELFF	TGTGCCAGCAGCTCCCAGGGGGAGCTGTTTTTT
TRBJ1-5	TRBD1	-	TRBV7-9	CASSFRDRGKNSNQPQHF	TGTGCCAGCAGCTTCCGGGACAGGGGCAAGAATAGCAATCAGCCCCAGCATTTT
TRBJ1-4	TRBD1	-	TRBV9	CASSSDRGNEKLFF	TGTGCCAGCAGCTCGGACAGGGGTAATGAAAAACTGTTTTTT
TRBJ1-6	-	-	TRBV10-3	CAIRRGSQNSPLHF	TGTGCCATCCGCAGGGGTAGTCAGAATTCACCCCTCCACTTT
TRBJ1-6	-	-	TRBV10-1	CASGNEGGDSPLHF	TGCGCCAGCGGAAATGAGGGGGGGGATTCACCCCTCCACTTT
TRBJ2-7	-	-	TRBV7-9	CASSLVTSLLYEQYF	TGTGCCAGCAGCTTAGTAACTAGCCTCCTCTACGAGCAGTACTTC
TRBJ1-1	-	-	TRBV28	CASSFWGRGLTEAFF	TGTGCCAGCAGTTTCTGGGGCAGGGGCCTCACTGAAGCTTTCTTT
TRBJ2-5	TRBD1	-	TRBV15	CATSRPDRDQETQYF	TGTGCCACCAGCAGACCGGACAGGGACCAAGAGACCCAGTACTTC
TRBJ2-1	-	-	TRBV7-8	CASSLAHGGHYNEQFF	TGTGCCAGCAGCTTAGCGCATGGGGGCCACTACAATGAGCAGTTCTTC
TRBJ1-1	-	once	TRBV6-6	CASSYSPGGSTEAFF	TGTGCCAGCAGTTACTCCCCCGGGGGGTCGACTGAAGCTTTCTTT
TRBJ2-3	-	-	TRBV6-5	CASSYSWATDTQYF	TGTGCCAGCAGTTACTCTTGGGCGACAGATACGCAGTATTTT